What follows are 21 T cell receptor beta chains derived from one specimen sequenced in a study of beta chain features in type 1 diabetes. Every isolated RNA sample was fully reverse transcribed, so sequencing captured expressed TCRB transcripts. Only in-frame clones appear in the TCRdb table, and some are missing; sequencing was by immunoSEQ multiplex PCR. This sample yields approximately 250,000 clones, of which 9.6% are seen a single time; 0.034% belongs to the top ten. The sample consisted of naive CD4+ T cells from blood. These receptors were taken from a woman under 30 in good health.

This clone was observed a handful of times. The genes are TRBV6-1 and TRBJ1-2; the match to TRBD1 covers 11 bases. The V and J ends lost 4 bases and 5 bases, in that order; junction bases with no gene match: 9. Germline V gene lookup returns CDR1 MNHNS and CDR2 SASEGT. CDR3 length: 16 residues. CDR3 DNA sequence: TGTGCCAGCAGTGCGGACAGGGGGCGCATTATTTATGGCTACACCTTC. This translates into CASSADRGRIIYGYTF.

This clone was seen a handful of times. The chain's CDR3 is CASSPAGNQETQYF. Here the CDR3 DNA reads TGTGCCAGCAGCCCAGCGGGGAACCAAGAGACCCAGTACTTC. The gene calls are TRBV5-4 and TRBJ2-5, with 7 bases lining up with TRBD2. The V and J ends lost 4 bases and 0 bases, in that order; junction bases with no gene match: 3. The CDR3 sequence is 14 residues long. Germline CDR1 and CDR2: SGHNT and YYREEE (reference sequence).

The chain is built from TRBV5-4 and TRBJ2-5, with TRBD2 identical over 10 bases. V was pared by 0 bases and J by 1 base, with 6 bases of the junction left unmatched. CDR1 is SGHNT, CDR2 YYREEE, per germline (reference sequence). The CDR3 runs to 17 residues. The CDR3 DNA reads TGTGCCAGCAGCTTGGGGACTAGCGGATGGGGCCAAGAGACCCAGTACTTC. It specifies CASSLGTSGWGQETQYF.

This rearrangement joins TRBV7-3 to TRBJ1-1; D remains ambiguous. CDR1 is SGHTA, CDR2 FQGTGA, per germline. This CDR3 region has 13 residues. Trimming took 9 bases from V and 1 from J, leaving 12 bases between them. CDR3 sequence (DNA): TGTGCCAGTGGTGCGGGGTCGAACACTGAAGCTTTCTTT. Protein: CASGAGSNTEAFF.

The table lists this clone with a few counts. The rearrangement uses TRBV9 and TRBJ2-5; 9 positions match TRBD1. The trim removed 0 bases at V and 3 bases at J, leaving 6 bases unmatched. The CDR3 consists of 16 residues. The germline V gene encodes CDR1 SGDLS and CDR2 YYNGEE. The DNA of the CDR3 is TGTGCCAGCAGCGTAGCTACTAGGACAGGGGAAGAGACCCAGTACTTC. This gives the protein CASSVATRTGEETQYF.

This clone was picked up a small number of times. This chain joins TRBV30 and TRBJ1-5; tentative D call: TRBD1 (6 bases). Trimming removed 2 bases from V and 1 base from J, with 12 bases in between. The CDR3 has 15 amino acids. Germline V gives CDR1 GTSNPN, CDR2 SVGIG (reference sequence). The CDR3 nucleotides are TGTGCCTGGAGTAGACCCGGGACAAGCAATCAGCCCCAGCATTTT. It yields the protein CAWSRPGTSNQPQHF. The full variable domain, in which reference TRBV30 and TRBJ1-5 provide the parts outside the CDR3, is SQTIHQWPATLVQPVGSPLSLECTVEGTSNPNLYWYRQAAGRGLQLLFYSVGIGQISSEVPQNLSASRPQDRQFILSSKKLLLSDSGFYLCAWSRPGTSNQPQHFGDGTRLSIL.

The V gene is TRBV7-9, the J gene TRBJ2-7; 13 nucleotides agree with TRBD2. Germline lookup yields CDR1 SEHNR and CDR2 FQNEAQ (reference sequence). Trimming removed 5 bases from V and 4 bases from J; junction bases left unmatched: 8. The CDR3 has 16 amino acids. DNA for the CDR3: TGTGCCAGCAGCACTAGCGGGAGGGCCGACGAGTACGAGCAGTACTTC. It specifies CASSTSGRADEYEQYF.

This clone was counted only a few times. The genes are TRBV2 and TRBJ1-1, with D possibly matching TRBD1 (5 bases). V shed 6 bases and J shed 1 base, with 9 bases lying between them. The length of the CDR3 is 13 residues. CDR1 and CDR2 from the germline V gene are SNHLY and FYNNEI. CDR3 nucleotides: TGTGCCAGCAGACCACAGGCGAACACTGAAGCTTTCTTT. Protein product: CASRPQANTEAFF.

The chain carries TRBV9 and TRBJ2-7, with 8 bases that match TRBD2. This CDR3 is built from 15 residues. Trimming removed 0 bases from V and 2 bases from J; junction bases left unmatched: 4. Germline loops: CDR1 SGDLS, CDR2 YYNGEE. CDR3 region: CASSVESGGPYEQYF. In DNA form, the CDR3 reads TGTGCCAGCAGCGTAGAGTCGGGGGGGCCCTACGAGCAGTACTTC.

The rearrangement joins TRBV6-1 to TRBJ1-1, with 8 nucleotides matching TRBD1. In germline, CDR1 is MNHNS, CDR2 SASEGT. The V segment lost 1 base and the J segment 0 bases; nucleotides outside the gene matches: 1. The CDR3 spans 15 residues. The CDR3, as DNA: TGTGCCAGCAGTGAAGGGGACAGGTTGAACACTGAAGCTTTCTTT. It is translated as CASSEGDRLNTEAFF.

This clone occurred a few times. Here the CDR3 DNA reads TGCGCCAGCAGACAACAGGGGATCAGTTTCGGAACTGAAGCTTTCTTT. Its protein is CASRQQGISFGTEAFF. The chain carries TRBV5-1 and TRBJ1-1; 7 bases match TRBD1. This CDR3 is built from 16 residues. V lost 5 bases to trimming and J lost 5 bases; unmatched junction nucleotides: 15. Germline V gene sequence: CDR1 SGHRS, CDR2 YFSETQ.

This clone occurred a few times. An end of the junction differs from the germline gene, which may be a read error. The chain carries TRBV5-4 and TRBJ2-5; 9 bases align to TRBD1. This CDR3 comprises 14 residues. Germline CDR1 is SGHNT and CDR2 is YYREEE (reference sequence). The CDR3 region has the DNA TGTGCCAGCAGCTTAAACAGGGGGCAAGGGACCCAGTACTTC. Translating it yields CASSLNRGQGTQYF.

In DNA form, the CDR3 reads TGTGCCAGCAGCTTAAGTGGGACTAGCGGAAGCACAGATACGCAGTATTTT. Residues: CASSLSGTSGSTDTQYF. V gene TRBV11-3 combines with J gene TRBJ2-3, with 11 nucleotides matching TRBD2. The CDR3 sequence is 17 residues long. The germline CDR1 and CDR2 sequences are SGHNT and YENEEA. V gave up 2 bases and J gave up 0 bases; unmatched junction bases: 4.

This clone has a handful of counts. The rearrangement joins TRBV5-1 to TRBJ2-7; perhaps TRBD1 as D (5 bases). V was shortened by 3 bases and J by 7 bases, with 14 bases between the two germline ends. The CDR3 consists of 13 residues. CDR1 and CDR2 (germline): SGHRS, YFSETQ. CDR3 sequence (DNA): TGCGCCAGCAGCTCACAGGAGTTCGGGGAGCAGTACTTC. Protein sequence: CASSSQEFGEQYF.

This clone was counted between two and nine times. CDR3 in DNA: TGTGCCTGGGCCTTGGGGACAACTAATTACGAGCAGTACTTC. This encodes CAWALGTTNYEQYF. The chain uses TRBV30 and TRBJ2-7; weak D call: TRBD1 (6 bases). In germline, CDR1 is GTSNPN, CDR2 SVGIG (reference sequence). V was trimmed by 5 bases and J by 4 bases, leaving 18 bases between them. CDR3 length: 14 amino acids. Looking up the rest from reference TRBV30 and TRBJ2-7 gives the full variable domain: SQTIHQWPATLVQPVGSPLSLECTVEGTSNPNLYWYRQAAGRGLQLLFYSVGIGQISSEVPQNLSASRPQDRQFILSSKKLLLSDSGFYLCAWALGTTNYEQYFGPGTRLTVT.

This clone was seen more than once but under ten times. This specimen includes other DNA sequences encoding the same CDR3. The DNA for the CDR3 is TGTGCCAGCAGTGGGCAGGGCACCGGGGAGCTGTTTTTT. This sequence encodes CASSGQGTGELFF. The V call is TRBV2, the J call TRBJ2-2; D perhaps matches TRBD1 (5 bases). This CDR3 is built from 13 residues. V lost 4 bases, J lost 4 bases, and 7 bases lay in between. Germline assignment: CDR1 SNHLY and CDR2 FYNNEI.

A few counts support this clone. The chain is built from TRBV25-1 and TRBJ1-4; D perhaps matches TRBD1 (5 bases). Germline V gene data show CDR1 as MGHDK and CDR2 as SYGVNS. The V gene lost 2 bases and the J gene lost 5 bases, with 12 bases spanning the gap. The CDR3 is 15 amino acids. CDR3 DNA sequence: TGTGCCAGCAGTGAACCCACAGGAGGGAATGAAAAACTGTTTTTT. Translation gives CASSEPTGGNEKLFF.

V and J are TRBV30 and TRBJ1-4, with TRBD1 matching over 7 bases. This CDR3 has 13 residues. Trimming took 3 bases from V and 5 from J; bases not matched to a gene: 3. The germline V gene has CDR1 GTSNPN and CDR2 SVGIG (reference sequence). The CDR3 DNA follows: TGTGCCTGGAGAAGACAGGGAAATGAAAAACTGTTTTTT. Protein product: CAWRRQGNEKLFF.

The chain combines TRBV29-1 with TRBJ2-5, with no clear D. The J call is uncertain, as TRBJ2-7 better fits the DNA end. This CDR3 is 13 amino acids long. Germline V lookup: CDR1 SQVTM, CDR2 ANQGSEA. The CDR3 protein is CSVVADISYEQYF. The CDR3 DNA is TGCAGCGTTGTTGCGGATATCTCCTACGAGCAGTACTTC.

This clone was seen ten or more times. Written as DNA, the CDR3 is TGTGCCAGCAGCCGGACTTCTCAAGGCTACAATGAGCAGTTCTTC. It translates to CASSRTSQGYNEQFF. The genes are TRBV7-2 and TRBJ2-1, with TRBD2 as a possible D gene (5 bases). Per germline, CDR1 SGHTA and CDR2 FQGNSA. Trimming removed 5 bases from V and 3 bases from J, with 14 bases in between. This CDR3 comprises 15 residues.

This chain joins TRBV19 and TRBJ1-6; D is unclear. This CDR3 is built from 16 residues. V lost 4 bases and J lost 6, with 16 bases in between. Germline V gene lookup returns CDR1 LNHDA and CDR2 SQIVND (reference sequence). CDR3 DNA sequence: TGTGCCAGTAGTAACGGTGAGAGACGGGGTAATTCACCCCTCCACTTT. This codes for CASSNGERRGNSPLHF. The whole variable domain, filled in from reference TRBV19 and TRBJ1-6, reads DGGITQSPKYLFRKEGQNVTLSCEQNLNHDAMYWYRQDPGQGLRLIYYSQIVNDFQKGDIAEGYSVSREKKESFPLTVTSAQKNPTAFYLCASSNGERRGNSPLHFGNGTRLTVT.